This record concerns one T cell receptor (beta chain) sequence. Germline V lookup: CDR1 KGHSH, CDR2 LQKENI. With 2 bases clipped from V and 2 bases from J, the junction kept 3 bases outside the gene matches. The CDR3 is 14 amino acids. This record belongs to a study of blood T cell repertoires in COVID-19. Study overall: PBMCs, B-cell-depleted T cells, or T cells provided the cDNA or gDNA that made up the material.

Participant ages covered about 18 to 95 years across 20 to 25 US areas. The protocol was immunoSEQ multiplex PCR, while the TCRdb copy is restricted to in-frame clones and leaves out a portion. Of 200,000 to 250,000 clones in the sample, about 87% were seen once. The sequenced sample was PBMCs or T cells enriched from blood (not recorded which). The origin of this receptor is a woman between 25 and 40 years old who had been exposed to COVID-19. The chain employs TRBV18 and TRBJ2-7; 7 bases are a match to TRBD1. This CDR3 is CASSPRDSTYEQYF. In nucleotides, the CDR3 is TGTGCCAGCTCACCAAGGGACAGTACCTACGAGCAGTACTTC.